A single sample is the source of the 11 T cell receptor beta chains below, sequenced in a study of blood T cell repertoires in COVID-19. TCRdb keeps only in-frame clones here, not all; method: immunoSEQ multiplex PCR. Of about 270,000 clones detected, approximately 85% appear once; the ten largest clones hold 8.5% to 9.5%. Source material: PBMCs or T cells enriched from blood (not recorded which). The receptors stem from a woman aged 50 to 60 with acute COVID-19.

The CDR3 DNA reads TGTGCCAGCAGCCCCGGACTAGCCCCAGATACGCAGTATTTT. Amino acid sequence: CASSPGLAPDTQYF. V is TRBV5-8 and J is TRBJ2-3; TRBD2 agrees at 8 bases. Trimming took 4 bases from V and 4 from J; bases not matched to a gene: 5. CDR3 size: 14 residues. The germline gives CDR1 SGHTS, CDR2 YDEGEE.

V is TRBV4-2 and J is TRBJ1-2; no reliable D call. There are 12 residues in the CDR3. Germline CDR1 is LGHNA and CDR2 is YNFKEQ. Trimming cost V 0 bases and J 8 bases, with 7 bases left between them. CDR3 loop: CASSQELAGYTF. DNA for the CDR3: TGTGCCAGCAGCCAAGAACTCGCAGGCTACACCTTC.

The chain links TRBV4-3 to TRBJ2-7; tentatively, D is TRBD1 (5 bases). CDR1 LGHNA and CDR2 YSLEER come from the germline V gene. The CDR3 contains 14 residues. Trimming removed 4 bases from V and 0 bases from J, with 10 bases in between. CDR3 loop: CASSPTGTSYEQYF. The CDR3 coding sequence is TGCGCCAGCAGCCCCACAGGAACCTCCTACGAGCAGTACTTC.

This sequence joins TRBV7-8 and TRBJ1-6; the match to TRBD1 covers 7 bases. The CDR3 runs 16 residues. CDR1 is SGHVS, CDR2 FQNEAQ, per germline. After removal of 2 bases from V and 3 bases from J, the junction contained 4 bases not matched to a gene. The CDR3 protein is CASSLRQGLYNSPLHF. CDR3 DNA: TGTGCCAGCAGCTTAAGACAGGGACTCTATAATTCACCCCTCCACTTT.

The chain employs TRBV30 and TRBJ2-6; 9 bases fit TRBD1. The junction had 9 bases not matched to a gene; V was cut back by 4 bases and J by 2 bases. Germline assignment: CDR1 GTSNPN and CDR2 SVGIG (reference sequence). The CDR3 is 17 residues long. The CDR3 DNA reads TGTGCCTGGACCGGGACAGGGCCCTTGACTGGGGCCAACGTCCTGACTTTC. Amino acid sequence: CAWTGTGPLTGANVLTF.

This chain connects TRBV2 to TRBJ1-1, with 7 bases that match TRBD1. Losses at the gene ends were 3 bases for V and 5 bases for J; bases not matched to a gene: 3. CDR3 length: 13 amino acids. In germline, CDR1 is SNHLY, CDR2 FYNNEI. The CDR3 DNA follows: TGTGCCAGCAGTGAGGGACAGTGGACTGAAGCTTTCTTT. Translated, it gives CASSEGQWTEAFF.

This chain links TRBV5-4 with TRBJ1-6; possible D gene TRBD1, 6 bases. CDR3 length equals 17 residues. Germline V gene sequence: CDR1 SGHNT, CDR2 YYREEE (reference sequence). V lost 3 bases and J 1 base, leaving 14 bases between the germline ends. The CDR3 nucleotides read TGTGCCAGCAGCTCCGAAGTGGGGGCATCCTATAATTCACCCCTCCACTTT. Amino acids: CASSSEVGASYNSPLHF.

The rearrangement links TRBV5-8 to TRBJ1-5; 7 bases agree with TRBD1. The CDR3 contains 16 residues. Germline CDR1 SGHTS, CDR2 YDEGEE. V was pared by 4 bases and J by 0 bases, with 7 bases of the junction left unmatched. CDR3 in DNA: TGTGCCAGCAGCACCGGGACAGACAATAGCAATCAGCCCCAGCATTTT. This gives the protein CASSTGTDNSNQPQHF.

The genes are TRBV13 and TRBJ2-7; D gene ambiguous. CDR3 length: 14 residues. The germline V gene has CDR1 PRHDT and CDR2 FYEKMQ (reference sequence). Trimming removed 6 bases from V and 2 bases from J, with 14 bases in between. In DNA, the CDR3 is TGTGCCAGCAGTCTCCGCGAGGCGACCTACGAGCAGTACTTC. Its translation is CASSLREATYEQYF.

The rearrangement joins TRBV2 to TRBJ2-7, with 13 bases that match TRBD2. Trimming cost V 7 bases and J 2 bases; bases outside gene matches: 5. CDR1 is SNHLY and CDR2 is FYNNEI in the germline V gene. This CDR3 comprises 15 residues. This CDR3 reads CASTPTSGGTYEQYF. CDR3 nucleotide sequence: TGTGCCAGCACTCCGACTAGCGGGGGGACCTACGAGCAGTACTTC.

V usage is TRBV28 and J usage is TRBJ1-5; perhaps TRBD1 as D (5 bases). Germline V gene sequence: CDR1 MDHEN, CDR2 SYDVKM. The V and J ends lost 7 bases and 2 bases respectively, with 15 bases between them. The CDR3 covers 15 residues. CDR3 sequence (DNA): TGTGCCAGCACCTCTGTCGGGGGGGGCAATCAGCCCCAGCATTTT. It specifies CASTSVGGGNQPQHF.